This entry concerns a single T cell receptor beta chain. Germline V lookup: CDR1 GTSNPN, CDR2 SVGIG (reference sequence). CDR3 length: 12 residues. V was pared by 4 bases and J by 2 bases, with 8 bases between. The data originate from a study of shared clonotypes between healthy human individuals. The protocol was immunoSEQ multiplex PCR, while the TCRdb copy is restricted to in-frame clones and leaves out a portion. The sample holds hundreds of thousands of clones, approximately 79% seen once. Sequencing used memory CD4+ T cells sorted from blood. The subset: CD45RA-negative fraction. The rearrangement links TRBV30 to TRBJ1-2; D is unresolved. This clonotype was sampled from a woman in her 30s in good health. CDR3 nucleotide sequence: TGTGCCTGGAACGCGGGGAACTATGGCTACACCTTC. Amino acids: CAWNAGNYGYTF.